These T cell receptor beta chains were read from a single sample in a study of cytomegalovirus exposure and HLA in healthy donors. Some clones are missing from TCRdb's copy, which holds only in-frame ones; the method was immunoSEQ multiplex PCR. This sample has 95,000 to 150,000 clones, with approximately 80% found just once. Specimen: PBMCs. These receptors were obtained from a woman between 40 and 50 years old in good health and CMV-seronegative. CDR3s include the opening cysteine and the closing phenylalanine or tryptophan. Each record gives: clone size, CDR3 length, J gene, D gene, V gene, CDR3 DNA, CDR3 protein. A D gene is named only where the DNA matches it firmly. Expanded clones are given a class, and other clones once, few, many or no size at all.

abundance: .; len: 17; j_gene: TRBJ2-7; d_gene: TRBD2; v_gene: TRBV7-9; CDR3nt: TGTGCCAGCAGCTTACGAACCACTAGCGGGGGGGCCCAGGAGCAGTACTTC; CDR3aa: CASSLRTTSGGAQEQYF
abundance: .; len: 14; j_gene: TRBJ1-1; d_gene: .; v_gene: TRBV19; CDR3nt: TGTGCCAGTAGTACCCGGACAGAGAACACTGAAGCTTTCTTT; CDR3aa: CASSTRTENTEAFF
abundance: once; len: 13; j_gene: TRBJ2-7; d_gene: .; v_gene: TRBV29-1; CDR3nt: TGCAGCGTTGAAGATGGAGGGAGACAGGGTAGATACTTC; CDR3aa: CSVEDGGRQGRYF
abundance: .; len: 18; j_gene: TRBJ2-1; d_gene: .; v_gene: TRBV19; CDR3nt: TGTGCCAGTAGTCCAACATTCTCTGGGGGGAAATCCTACAATGAGCAGTTCTTC; CDR3aa: CASSPTFSGGKSYNEQFF
abundance: once; len: 14; j_gene: TRBJ1-1; d_gene: TRBD1; v_gene: TRBV7-9; CDR3nt: TGTTCCAGCAGCCGAAGAGGGGGCCAATTTTGGGCTTTCTTT; CDR3aa: CSSSRRGGQFWAFF
abundance: .; len: 12; j_gene: TRBJ2-7; d_gene: .; v_gene: TRBV4-1; CDR3nt: TGCGCCAGCTCTAGTCCCTTCTCCGAGCAGTACTTC; CDR3aa: CASSSPFSEQYF
abundance: once; len: 14; j_gene: TRBJ1-5; d_gene: TRBD1; v_gene: TRBV18; CDR3nt: TGTGCCAGCTCACAGGGGGCCCAAAATCAGCCCCAGCATTTT; CDR3aa: CASSQGAQNQPQHF
abundance: .; len: 15; j_gene: TRBJ2-7; d_gene: TRBD1; v_gene: TRBV28; CDR3nt: TGTGCCAGCAGCTACAGTGCACAGGGGTCCTACGAGCAGTACTTC; CDR3aa: CASSYSAQGSYEQYF
abundance: .; len: 13; j_gene: TRBJ1-2; d_gene: TRBD1; v_gene: TRBV6-4; CDR3nt: TGTGCCAGCAGGGAGACAGGGAACGATGGCTACACCTTC; CDR3aa: CASRETGNDGYTF
abundance: .; len: 15; j_gene: TRBJ2-1; d_gene: TRBD2; v_gene: TRBV5-4; CDR3nt: TGTGCCAGCAGCTTTAGGACTAGCGGATACAATGAGCAGTTCTTC; CDR3aa: CASSFRTSGYNEQFF
abundance: .; len: 15; j_gene: TRBJ2-5; d_gene: TRBD2; v_gene: TRBV7-2; CDR3nt: TGTGCCAGCAGCCAGGGACTAGCGGGAGGCCAAGAGCAGTACTTC; CDR3aa: CASSQGLAGGQEQYF
abundance: .; len: 13; j_gene: TRBJ1-1; d_gene: .; v_gene: TRBV5-1; CDR3nt: TGCGCCAGCAGCTTGAACGGGGGTACTGAAGCTTTCTTT; CDR3aa: CASSLNGGTEAFF
abundance: .; len: 13; j_gene: TRBJ1-2; d_gene: .; v_gene: TRBV7-8; CDR3nt: TGTGCCAGCACAGAGGGCGTAAACTATGGCTACACCTTC; CDR3aa: CASTEGVNYGYTF
abundance: .; len: 16; j_gene: TRBJ2-2; d_gene: TRBD1; v_gene: TRBV2; CDR3nt: TGTGCCAGCAGTGTGACAGGGGGCCTAATGTCCGGGGAGCTGTTTTTT; CDR3aa: CASSVTGGLMSGELFF
abundance: .; len: 15; j_gene: TRBJ2-5; d_gene: .; v_gene: TRBV5-4; CDR3nt: TGTGCCAGCAGCTTGGTTCGGAAGGGGCGGGAGACCCAGTACTTC; CDR3aa: CASSLVRKGRETQYF
abundance: once; len: 15; j_gene: TRBJ2-3; d_gene: .; v_gene: TRBV25-1; CDR3nt: TGTGCCAGCAGTGCAGGGGGACTAGGCACAGATACGCAGTATTTT; CDR3aa: CASSAGGLGTDTQYF
abundance: .; len: 12; j_gene: TRBJ2-7; d_gene: .; v_gene: TRBV11-2; CDR3nt: TGTGCCAGCAGACTTGGTCCCAACGAGCAGTACTTC; CDR3aa: CASRLGPNEQYF
abundance: .; len: 12; j_gene: TRBJ1-1; d_gene: .; v_gene: TRBV6-1; CDR3nt: TGTGCCAGCAGTGTACTGGGCCCTGAAGCTTTCTTT; CDR3aa: CASSVLGPEAFF
abundance: few; len: 12; j_gene: TRBJ1-1; d_gene: .; v_gene: TRBV10-3; CDR3nt: TGTGCCATCAGTGATAGAGGGACTGAAGCTTTCTTT; CDR3aa: CAISDRGTEAFF
abundance: .; len: 15; j_gene: TRBJ2-1; d_gene: TRBD1; v_gene: TRBV9; CDR3nt: TGTGCCAGTGGACTGGGACAGGGTCCTTACAATGAGCAGTTCTTC; CDR3aa: CASGLGQGPYNEQFF
abundance: once; len: 15; j_gene: TRBJ2-7; d_gene: TRBD2; v_gene: TRBV7-9; CDR3nt: TGTGCCAGCATCGCTAGCGGGACTAGCTCCTACGAGCAGTACTTC; CDR3aa: CASIASGTSSYEQYF
abundance: .; len: 13; j_gene: TRBJ1-1; d_gene: .; v_gene: TRBV29-1; CDR3nt: TGCAGCGTTGCTCTTGCCGTGAGGACTGAAGCTTTCTTT; CDR3aa: CSVALAVRTEAFF
abundance: once; len: 16; j_gene: TRBJ1-2; d_gene: TRBD1; v_gene: TRBV5-6; CDR3nt: TGTGCCAGCAGCTTGGCCACAGGGGCACGTTACTATGGCTACACCTTC; CDR3aa: CASSLATGARYYGYTF
abundance: .; len: 14; j_gene: TRBJ2-7; d_gene: TRBD2; v_gene: TRBV18; CDR3nt: TGTGCCAGCTCACCACCTAATAGCGGGAGCGAGCAGTACTTC; CDR3aa: CASSPPNSGSEQYF
abundance: .; len: 15; j_gene: TRBJ1-6; d_gene: .; v_gene: TRBV19; CDR3nt: TGTGCCAGTAGTCCCAGGGGCTCAGAGAATTCACCCCTCCACTTT; CDR3aa: CASSPRGSENSPLHF
abundance: .; len: 16; j_gene: TRBJ2-1; d_gene: TRBD2; v_gene: TRBV7-3; CDR3nt: TGTGCCAGCAGCTTAGAGGCTAGCGGGTTGGTCAAAGAGCAGTTCTTC; CDR3aa: CASSLEASGLVKEQFF
abundance: .; len: 16; j_gene: TRBJ2-2; d_gene: .; v_gene: TRBV7-9; CDR3nt: TGTGCCAGCAGCTTATTCTCGGGGAAGAACACCGGGGAGCTGTTTTTT; CDR3aa: CASSLFSGKNTGELFF
abundance: .; len: 13; j_gene: TRBJ1-2; d_gene: TRBD1; v_gene: TRBV6-4; CDR3nt: TGTGCCAGCAGGGGGACAGGGTATAGTGGCTACACCTTC; CDR3aa: CASRGTGYSGYTF
abundance: once; len: 15; j_gene: TRBJ2-5; d_gene: TRBD2; v_gene: TRBV29-1; CDR3nt: TGCAGCCTATTGCGGGGTAGCGGGGCCCCAGAGACCCAGTACTTC; CDR3aa: CSLLRGSGAPETQYF
abundance: .; len: 15; j_gene: TRBJ2-7; d_gene: TRBD2; v_gene: TRBV28; CDR3nt: TGTGCCGGCAGGAAAGCGGGATTGGTAATCTACGAGCAGTACTTC; CDR3aa: CAGRKAGLVIYEQYF
abundance: .; len: 15; j_gene: TRBJ2-1; d_gene: TRBD1; v_gene: TRBV6-4; CDR3nt: TGTGCCAGCAGTGACTCCGGACAGGGAGTTGCTCGGCAGTTCTTC; CDR3aa: CASSDSGQGVARQFF
abundance: .; len: 15; j_gene: TRBJ2-6; d_gene: .; v_gene: TRBV15; CDR3nt: TGTGCCACCCGCACTGGGGGCGCTGGGGCCAACGTCCTGACTTTC; CDR3aa: CATRTGGAGANVLTF
abundance: .; len: 14; j_gene: TRBJ1-6; d_gene: .; v_gene: TRBV19; CDR3nt: TGTGCCAGCTACGACAGGCGGTATAATTCACCCCTCCACTTT; CDR3aa: CASYDRRYNSPLHF
abundance: .; len: 15; j_gene: TRBJ2-2; d_gene: .; v_gene: TRBV6-5; CDR3nt: TGTGCCAGCAGCCACGGACATGAGAACACCGGGGAGCTGTTTTTT; CDR3aa: CASSHGHENTGELFF
abundance: .; len: 18; j_gene: TRBJ2-2; d_gene: TRBD2; v_gene: TRBV7-9; CDR3nt: TGTTCCAGCAGCCCACGTTCCCGCGGGAGCTCGAGCACCGGGGAGCTGTTTTTT; CDR3aa: CSSSPRSRGSSSTGELFF
abundance: .; len: 13; j_gene: TRBJ1-1; d_gene: .; v_gene: TRBV9; CDR3nt: TGTGCCAGTGCACAGGGTGGCGGCACTGAAGCTTTCTTT; CDR3aa: CASAQGGGTEAFF
abundance: .; len: 18; j_gene: TRBJ2-5; d_gene: TRBD2; v_gene: TRBV27; CDR3nt: TGTGCCAGCAGTTTAGTTGGAGTAGCGGGGGGCAACCAAGAGACCCAGTACTTC; CDR3aa: CASSLVGVAGGNQETQYF
abundance: .; len: 16; j_gene: TRBJ2-1; d_gene: TRBD1; v_gene: TRBV13; CDR3nt: TGTGCCAGCAGCTTACGCTTCCGGACAGGGTACGATGAGCAGTTCTTC; CDR3aa: CASSLRFRTGYDEQFF
abundance: .; len: 14; j_gene: TRBJ2-7; d_gene: TRBD2; v_gene: TRBV7-2; CDR3nt: TGTGCCAGCGAGCCGGCTAGCGGGAGCCACGAGCAGTACTTC; CDR3aa: CASEPASGSHEQYF
abundance: .; len: 13; j_gene: TRBJ2-1; d_gene: .; v_gene: TRBV4-1; CDR3nt: TGCGCCAGCAGCCAAGTCAGTTTCAATGAGCAGTTCTTC; CDR3aa: CASSQVSFNEQFF
abundance: .; len: 15; j_gene: TRBJ2-6; d_gene: .; v_gene: TRBV6-5; CDR3nt: TGTGCCAGCAGTGCGGACAGCTCTGGGGCCAACGTCCTGACTTTC; CDR3aa: CASSADSSGANVLTF
abundance: .; len: 18; j_gene: TRBJ2-7; d_gene: TRBD1; v_gene: TRBV18; CDR3nt: TGTGCCAGCTCCCCAGCTTTATTACAGGGGGGACCCTCCTACGAGCAGTACTTC; CDR3aa: CASSPALLQGGPSYEQYF
abundance: .; len: 17; j_gene: TRBJ2-3; d_gene: .; v_gene: TRBV2; CDR3nt: TGTGCCAGCACCCTACCCCTAACTGGGCTGGTCACAGATACGCAGTATTTT; CDR3aa: CASTLPLTGLVTDTQYF
abundance: .; len: 15; j_gene: TRBJ1-2; d_gene: TRBD1; v_gene: TRBV5-5; CDR3nt: TGTGCCAGCAGCCCCCGGACAGGGGAAGGCTATGGCTACACCTTC; CDR3aa: CASSPRTGEGYGYTF
abundance: .; len: 13; j_gene: TRBJ2-3; d_gene: .; v_gene: TRBV4-1; CDR3nt: TGCGCCAGCAGCCACCTAGGCACAGATACGCAGTATTTT; CDR3aa: CASSHLGTDTQYF
abundance: .; len: 15; j_gene: TRBJ1-1; d_gene: TRBD1; v_gene: TRBV7-9; CDR3nt: TGTTCCAGCAGAAAGGACAGGGGAATGAACACTGAAGCTTTCTTT; CDR3aa: CSSRKDRGMNTEAFF
abundance: .; len: 14; j_gene: TRBJ2-7; d_gene: .; v_gene: TRBV27; CDR3nt: TGTGCCAGCATGTCATTGAGGGGGACCTACGAGCAGTACTTC; CDR3aa: CASMSLRGTYEQYF
abundance: once; len: 15; j_gene: TRBJ1-5; d_gene: .; v_gene: TRBV18; CDR3nt: TGTGCCAGCTCACCTAAGACAGGCCGGAATCAGCCCCAGCATTTT; CDR3aa: CASSPKTGRNQPQHF
abundance: .; len: 19; j_gene: TRBJ2-1; d_gene: TRBD2; v_gene: TRBV5-1; CDR3nt: TGCGCCAGCAGCTTGGCCGGGCGACTAGCGGGAGGCCCCTACAATGAGCAGTTCTTC; CDR3aa: CASSLAGRLAGGPYNEQFF
abundance: .; len: 16; j_gene: TRBJ1-4; d_gene: TRBD1; v_gene: TRBV5-4; CDR3nt: TGTGCCAGCAGCTCGGGACAGCCGAAAACTAATGAAAAACTGTTTTTT; CDR3aa: CASSSGQPKTNEKLFF
abundance: .; len: 16; j_gene: TRBJ2-5; d_gene: TRBD2; v_gene: TRBV11-2; CDR3nt: TGTGCCAGCAGCTTCCTCCCAGGACTAGCTGCAGAGACCCAGTACTTC; CDR3aa: CASSFLPGLAAETQYF
abundance: .; len: 16; j_gene: TRBJ1-1; d_gene: TRBD1; v_gene: TRBV6-6; CDR3nt: TGTGCCAGCAGTTCCCCTGACAGGGAGGTGAACACTGAAGCTTTCTTT; CDR3aa: CASSSPDREVNTEAFF
abundance: .; len: 16; j_gene: TRBJ1-4; d_gene: TRBD1; v_gene: TRBV7-9; CDR3nt: TGTGCCAGCAGCCCTGGGACAGTCCAAACTAATGAAAAACTGTTTTTT; CDR3aa: CASSPGTVQTNEKLFF